This T cell receptor (beta chain) was sequenced in a study of cytomegalovirus exposure and HLA in healthy donors. Study-wide points: In terms of immune exposure information, only CMV serostatus was available. A later analysis associated approximately 17,000 TCR beta sequences with HLA alleles at a 0.05 false discovery rate.

13 Jbeta primers and 60 Vbeta primers were used for the PCR. Profiling relied on immunoSEQ multiplex PCR, and the TCRdb table lists in-frame clones only, not all of them. Reported are 150,000 to 200,000 clones; the ten largest clones contain about 0.8%. A remark on this clone: Its cognate antigen is unknown.

Trimming cost V 3 bases and J 3 bases; bases outside gene matches: 8. Germline CDR1 SGHDN, CDR2 FVKESK. The CDR3 totals 17 residues. The sample consisted of PBMCs. The origin of this receptor is a woman between 18 and 30 years old in good health and CMV-seropositive. The V and J genes are TRBV14 and TRBJ2-1, with 10 nucleotides matching TRBD2. CDR3 nucleotides: TGTGCCAGCAGCCATCCAAGCGGGAGGGCCCTCTACAATGAGCAGTTCTTC. It translates to CASSHPSGRALYNEQFF.